Only a few counts were recorded for the clone carrying this TCR beta chain. Its antigen is not known. Using its own MiXCR run on the reads, TCRdb lists one record per CDR3 protein. Among a few hundred thousand distinct CDR3 sequences listed, roughly a third were seen once. The sample comes from a study of T cell repertoires in cytomegalovirus infection. Study information: In the study, CMV epitopes included recently identified HLA-C-restricted and well-studied HLA-B-restricted ones. An indication of both CMV infection and matching HLA type came from public TCR beta signatures. Findings of the study overall: Based on cumulative public TCR beta family frequency, carriers of CMV plus the relevant HLA were identified. Dominating the ex vivo response were HLA-C-restricted CMV-specific TCR beta clonotypes.

The J segment lost 7 bases and the V segment lost 8 bases, leaving 10 bases of the junction unmatched. This CDR3 has 14 residues. Germline values: CDR1 SNHLY, CDR2 FYNNEI. Source: cultured PBMCs, taken from culture after CMV antigen stimulation. This receptor was obtained from a human donor in good health (CMV status not recorded). Some clones in this sample may be carry-over from other donors' samples. J is TRBJ2-3 and V is TRBV2, with 9 positions matching TRBD2. As DNA, the CDR3 is TGTGCCAGCCCAGAGGGTCTAGCGGGGAATACGCAGTATTTT. It specifies CASPEGLAGNTQYF.